The 30 T cell receptor beta chains given below trace back to one sample, sequenced in a study of regulatory T cells in long-lasting Graves disease. The time point denotes: persistent/refractory GD, antithyroid drugs over 5 years with positive TRAb. The TCR library used RNA extracted from PBMCs. Arm-PCR with iRepertoire HTBI primers amplified the CDR3 regions for these TCR beta libraries. MiXCR, run by TCRdb on the multiplex PCR reads, gives a single entry per CDR3 protein. This sample has 700,000 or so distinct CDR3 sequences, with approximately 31% found just once. The specimen comprised peripheral blood mononuclear cells (PBMCs), sampled when the disease was refractory, from a patient treated with antithyroid drugs. The receptor set was obtained from a female donor with Graves disease.

This clonotype showed up just a few times. The V and J genes are TRBV19 and TRBJ1-5; D unclear. The germline V gene has CDR1 LNHDA and CDR2 SQIVND (reference sequence). The CDR3 is 13 amino acids. V lost 4 bases and J lost 7, with 11 bases in between. Written as DNA, the CDR3 is TGTGCCAGTAGTACCCAGACATTCCAGCCCCAGCATTTT. This sequence encodes CASSTQTFQPQHF.

The V and J genes are TRBV5-6 and TRBJ2-5, with D perhaps assigned TRBD1 or TRBD2 (5 bases each). The CDR3 spans 18 residues. Germline V lookup: CDR1 SGHDT, CDR2 YYEEEE. Trimming removed 6 bases at V and 4 bases at J, with 28 bases between. The CDR3 loop reads CASTTRTGTSGEGETQYF. Written as DNA, the CDR3 is TGTGCCAGCACAACCCGTACCGGGACGTCCGGGGAAGGAGAGACCCAGTACTTC.

Of note for this clonotype: This sequence may be a read error, since a much larger clone differs from it by one base. The genes are TRBV12-3 or TRBV12-4 and TRBJ2-5; a possible D gene is TRBD2 (6 bases). The CDR3 is 14 amino acids. CDR3 DNA: TGTGCCAGCAGCTTAGATCACGGGGGAGAGACCCAGTACTTC. This encodes CASSLDHGGETQYF.

The chain joins TRBV30 to TRBJ1-2; the D is unclear. This CDR3 has 11 residues. Germline CDR1 GTSNPN, CDR2 SVGIG (reference sequence). Trimming pared 8 bases from V and 7 bases from J, leaving 14 bases between. The CDR3 region has the DNA TGTGCCAAAGACACGTACTGTGGCTACACCTTC. As protein: CAKDTYCGYTF.

The rearrangement uses TRBV6-6 and TRBJ2-7; D remains unclear. The CDR3 covers 16 residues. CDR1 is MNHNY, CDR2 SVGAGI, per germline (reference sequence). V lost 0 bases and J lost 3, with 15 bases in between. CDR3 loop: CASSYSFTTLNYEQYF. In DNA, the CDR3 is TGTGCCAGCAGTTACTCGTTCACTACCCTTAACTACGAGCAGTACTTC.

The chain carries TRBV5-1 and TRBJ2-7; 8 bases line up with TRBD1. Germline V gene lookup returns CDR1 SGHRS and CDR2 YFSETQ. The CDR3 totals 15 residues. V was clipped by 0 bases and J by 6 bases; unmatched bases: 8. The CDR3 DNA reads as TGCGCCAGCAGCTTGGCTCGGACAGGGCCCACCGAGCAGTACTTC. This gives the protein CASSLARTGPTEQYF.

V usage is TRBV5-1 and J usage is TRBJ1-1; D is possibly TRBD1 (5 bases). V was clipped by 4 bases and J by 3 bases, with 25 bases between them. This CDR3 region has 18 residues. Germline loops: CDR1 SGHRS, CDR2 YFSETQ. CDR3 residues: CASSPRSGTAQMDTEAFF. In nucleotides, the CDR3 is TGCGCCAGCAGCCCTCGGTCGGGGACCGCACAAATGGACACTGAAGCTTTCTTT.

This clonotype has only a few counts. The V call is TRBV2, the J call TRBJ2-4, with TRBD1 as a possible D gene (5 bases). V gave up 1 base and J gave up 0 bases, with 13 bases separating them. Germline V CDR1 and CDR2: SNHLY, FYNNEI. The CDR3 sequence is 17 residues long. CDR3 protein: CASSEDWGMLAKNIQYF. In DNA, the CDR3 is TGTGCCAGCAGTGAAGATTGGGGCATGTTAGCCAAAAACATTCAGTACTTC.

This clonotype was recorded many times. The chain combines TRBV28 with TRBJ1-1; unclear D gene. The CDR3 is made up of 12 amino acids. Germline V CDR1 and CDR2: MDHEN, SYDVKM. V lost 2 bases, J lost 8 bases, and 9 bases lay in between. The CDR3 DNA reads TGTGCCAGCAGTTTACTGGGAAAAGAAGCTTTCTTT. Its translation: CASSLLGKEAFF.

J is TRBJ1-6 and V is TRBV7-2; possibly TRBD1 for D (5 bases). CDR1 and CDR2 from the germline V gene are SGHTA and FQGNSA. CDR3 length equals 15 residues. Trimming stripped 1 base from V and 4 bases from J, with 8 bases between. CDR3 DNA: TGTGCCAGCAGCTTAGTCGGGGGTTATAATTCACCCCTCCACTTT. Its translation is CASSLVGGYNSPLHF. The full variable domain, completed using reference TRBV7-2 and TRBJ1-6, is GAGVSQSPSNKVTEKGKDVELRCDPISGHTALYWYRQSLGQGLEFLIYFQGNSAPDKSGLPSDRFSAERTGGSVSTLTIQRTQQEDSAVYLCASSLVGGYNSPLHFGNGTRLTVT.

For the CDR3, the DNA is TGTGCCAGCAGTTCCTGGGACGGATTGAGCTCTGGAAACACCATATATTTT. It translates to CASSSWDGLSSGNTIYF. V and J are TRBV6-5 and TRBJ1-3; weak D call: TRBD1 (5 bases). The V end lost 4 bases, the J end lost 0 bases, and 16 bases lay between the germline ends. Germline V gives CDR1 MNHEY, CDR2 SVGAGI. The CDR3 is 17 amino acids.

On this clonotype itself: This sequence may be a read error, since a much larger clone differs from it by one base. The V and J genes are TRBV2 and TRBJ1-1; TRBD1 matches 11 bases. Germline CDR1 SNHLY, CDR2 FYNNEI. The V segment lost 6 bases and the J segment 2 bases; nucleotides outside the gene matches: 17. There are 19 residues in the CDR3. CDR3 region: CASRDRGPNKLASNTEAFF. The CDR3 nucleotides are TGTGCCAGCAGGGACAGGGGGCCAAATAAGTTGGCTTCTAACACTGAAGCTTTCTTT.

In this sample, this clonotype turned up a few times. This chain links TRBV6-1 with TRBJ2-5; D ambiguous. Trimming cost V 2 bases and J 5 bases, with 9 bases left between them. The germline V gene has CDR1 MNHNS and CDR2 SASEGT. The CDR3 contains 13 residues. The CDR3 loop reads CASSEWEMETQYF. DNA for the CDR3: TGTGCCAGCAGTGAATGGGAAATGGAGACCCAGTACTTC.

A few counts support this clonotype. The genes are TRBV2 and TRBJ2-7; 12 bases map to TRBD2. The germline gives CDR1 SNHLY, CDR2 FYNNEI. CDR3 length equals 19 residues. The V and J ends lost 5 bases and 7 bases, in that order; junction bases with no gene match: 21. As DNA, the CDR3 is TGTGCCAGCAGTCCCACGACTAGCGGGAGTCTCCCCCCCCAGGAGGAGCAGTACTTC. The encoded protein is CASSPTTSGSLPPQEEQYF.

The chain combines TRBV19 with TRBJ2-5; D is unresolved. Germline V gene sequence: CDR1 LNHDA, CDR2 SQIVND (reference sequence). The V end lost 3 bases, the J end lost 2 bases, and 7 bases lay between the germline ends. This CDR3 comprises 13 residues. DNA of the CDR3: TGTGCCAGTAGTATTCCCGGACAAGAGACCCAGTACTTC. It encodes CASSIPGQETQYF. The full variable domain, in which reference TRBV19 and TRBJ2-5 provide the parts outside the CDR3, is DGGITQSPKYLFRKEGQNVTLSCEQNLNHDAMYWYRQDPGQGLRLIYYSQIVNDFQKGDIAEGYSVSREKKESFPLTVTSAQKNPTAFYLCASSIPGQETQYFGPGTRLLVL.

V gene TRBV5-1 combines with J gene TRBJ1-1; the match to TRBD1 covers 9 bases. This CDR3 comprises 17 residues. Germline assignment: CDR1 SGHRS and CDR2 YFSETQ. With 4 bases clipped from V and 0 bases from J, the junction kept 10 bases outside the gene matches. The CDR3 DNA is TGCGCCAGCAGCGCAGGACAGGGGTACCCTATGAACACTGAAGCTTTCTTT. Its translation is CASSAGQGYPMNTEAFF.

A few counts support this clonotype. The rearrangement joins TRBV20-1 to TRBJ1-4; D unresolved. Trimming took off 5 bases at V and 0 bases at J, with 10 bases between the two ends. The CDR3 is 14 residues long. Looked up from germline, CDR1 is DFQATT and CDR2 is SNEGSKA (reference sequence). CDR3 loop: CSAPSHATNEKLFF. Here the CDR3 DNA reads TGCAGTGCTCCCTCACACGCAACTAATGAAAAACTGTTTTTT.

The V and J genes are TRBV20-1 and TRBJ1-1; weak D call: TRBD1 (6 bases). The V end lost 6 bases, the J end lost 0 bases, and 11 bases lay between the germline ends. Germline V gives CDR1 DFQATT, CDR2 SNEGSKA (reference sequence). CDR3 length: 13 residues. DNA of the CDR3: TGCAGTGCGTGGACAGCCATGAACACTGAAGCTTTCTTT. Protein product: CSAWTAMNTEAFF.

A few counts support this clonotype. V and J are TRBV28 and TRBJ1-2, with D possibly being TRBD1 (5 bases). Trimming shortened V by 2 bases and J by 5 bases, and 15 bases separated the two germline ends. This CDR3 region has 15 residues. The germline gives CDR1 MDHEN, CDR2 SYDVKM. The CDR3 loop is CASSLVATRGYGYTF. CDR3 sequence (DNA): TGTGCCAGCAGTTTAGTCGCGACACGGGGGTATGGCTACACCTTC.

The J gene is TRBJ1-3, the V gene TRBV30; TRBD1 is a possible D gene (6 bases). This CDR3 contains 15 residues. Germline assignment: CDR1 GTSNPN and CDR2 SVGIG (reference sequence). V was clipped by 0 bases and J by 2 bases, with 11 bases between them. CDR3: CAWSVPGQPGNTIYF. The DNA of the CDR3 is TGTGCCTGGAGTGTACCAGGACAGCCTGGAAACACCATATATTTT.

Points on this clonotype: At one of its ends the junction is not consistent with the germline gene, which may arise from a read error. The V and J genes are TRBV12-3 or TRBV12-4 and TRBJ2-2, with D possibly matching TRBD2 (5 bases). This CDR3 region has 16 residues. The CDR3 bases are TGTGCCAGCAGTTTCTGGCTAGCCTCGAACACCGGGAAGCTGTTTTTT. Its protein product is CASSFWLASNTGKLFF.

The table lists this clonotype with many counts. The V and J genes are TRBV27 and TRBJ1-2; D is possibly TRBD1 (5 bases). This CDR3 is built from 13 residues. V was pared by 9 bases and J by 8 bases, with 19 bases between. Germline V gene lookup returns CDR1 MNHEY and CDR2 SMNVEV (reference sequence). CDR3 region: CASSSGRVDGYTF. The CDR3 DNA sequence: TGTGCCAGTTCCTCAGGCAGGGTCGACGGCTACACCTTC.

Only a few counts were recorded for this clonotype. This rearrangement joins TRBV19 to TRBJ1-2; D uncertain. Germline V gene sequence: CDR1 LNHDA, CDR2 SQIVND (reference sequence). V lost 5 bases to trimming and J lost 5 bases, with 15 bases between them. CDR3 size: 14 residues. CDR3: CASSPQGRRYGYTF. The CDR3 DNA reads as TGTGCCAGTAGTCCGCAAGGACGGCGGTATGGCTACACCTTC.

Only a few counts were recorded for this clonotype. The chain uses TRBV5-1 and TRBJ2-7, with D possibly TRBD1 on 5 matching bases. The germline V and J ends were trimmed by 0 bases and 7 bases, with 11 bases remaining between them. CDR1 is SGHRS, CDR2 YFSETQ, per germline. This CDR3 contains 13 residues. The CDR3 DNA reads as TGCGCCAGCAGCTTGGACGGCAGGGTGGAGCAGTACTTC. Protein: CASSLDGRVEQYF.

The chain links TRBV12-3 or TRBV12-4 to TRBJ1-1, with 9 bases fitting TRBD1. Trimming took 5 bases from V and 3 from J; bases not matched to a gene: 1. The CDR3 runs to 13 residues. The CDR3 loop reads CASSGTGHTEAFF. CDR3 in DNA: TGTGCCAGCAGTGGGACAGGGCACACTGAAGCTTTCTTT.

This chain links TRBV12-3 or TRBV12-4 with TRBJ2-7; 7 bases line up with TRBD1. CDR3 size: 14 residues. With 6 bases clipped from V and 0 bases from J, the junction kept 5 bases outside the gene matches. CDR3 nucleotide sequence: TGTGCCAGCAGACGGGACAGTGTCTCCTACGAGCAGTACTTC. As protein: CASRRDSVSYEQYF.

The gene calls are TRBV6-1 and TRBJ2-6; weak D call: TRBD1 (6 bases). V was shortened by 5 bases and J by 0 bases, with 11 bases between the two germline ends. Germline-derived CDR1 and CDR2 are MNHNS and SASEGT. The CDR3 contains 16 residues. The CDR3 loop reads CASSRDTLSGANVLTF. The CDR3, as DNA: TGTGCCAGCAGTAGGGACACCCTCTCTGGGGCCAACGTCCTGACTTTC.

The rearrangement uses TRBV7-9 and TRBJ1-1, with 7 nucleotides matching TRBD1. Trimming took 4 bases from V and 3 from J; bases not matched to a gene: 11. Germline CDR1 reads SEHNR; CDR2 reads FQNEAQ (reference sequence). The CDR3 is 16 amino acids. Here the CDR3 reads CASSSTDRVKDTEAFF. CDR3 coding DNA: TGTGCCAGCAGCTCCACAGACAGGGTGAAGGACACTGAAGCTTTCTTT.

This chain links TRBV20-1 with TRBJ2-3, with 10 bases that match TRBD2. Germline V lookup: CDR1 DFQATT, CDR2 SNEGSKA (reference sequence). The CDR3 is 17 residues long. The V and J ends lost 1 base and 2 bases, in that order; junction bases with no gene match: 9. The CDR3 loop is CSARATWTSGYTDTQYF. CDR3 DNA: TGCAGTGCTAGAGCGACCTGGACTAGCGGATACACAGATACGCAGTATTTT.

CDR3 DNA sequence: TGTGCCTGGAGTGTCGGGCAGAGCAATCAGCCCCAGCATTTT. It specifies CAWSVGQSNQPQHF. The J gene is TRBJ1-5, the V gene TRBV30; D is undetermined. Germline assignment: CDR1 GTSNPN and CDR2 SVGIG (reference sequence). The V end lost 0 bases, the J end lost 1 base, and 7 bases lay between the germline ends. This CDR3 is built from 14 residues.